This TCR beta chain originates from a study of blood T cell repertoires in COVID-19. Per the germline V gene, CDR1 is SGDLS and CDR2 is YYNGEE. The ends lost 4 bases at V and 0 bases at J; junction bases unmatched: 2. CDR3 length equals 14 residues. Measured with immunoSEQ multiplex PCR; TCRdb has only the in-frame clones, and not every one. Found here are a few hundred thousand clones, roughly 84% of them singletons; the top ten hold just under 7.5%. The J gene is TRBJ1-1, the V gene TRBV9, with 8 bases fitting TRBD1. The receptor comes from a woman in her 50s with acute or convalescent COVID-19. The sequenced sample consisted of peripheral blood. The CDR3 spells CASSLQGVNTEAFF. CDR3 nucleotides: TGTGCCAGCAGCTTACAGGGGGTGAACACTGAAGCTTTCTTT.